This T cell receptor (beta chain) was sequenced during a study of identical twins (TCRdb year 2016). Study-level background: The study deep-sequenced TCR alpha and beta repertoires from monozygotic twins, unrelated adults of various ages and cord blood to test whether fetal clonotypes persist. Replicate twin experiments were performed at different times using different library preparation protocols to rule out contamination.

Every donor was a healthy Caucasian. This clonotype came up a few times. Its recognized antigen is unknown. Base qualities are missing; no much larger clone stands one base away. Overall study results and their limits: Out-of-frame TCR alpha sequences shared between twins showed an excess of low generation-probability sequences compared with coincidental sharing between unrelated individuals. Because the same donors could not be followed over many years, the conclusions relied on cross-sectional statistical analysis. Abundant cord blood beta clonotypes carried fewer insertions; young adult naive repertoires showed a weaker similar trend, while memory repertoires showed none. In monozygotic twins, out-of-frame TCR alpha sharing was systematically underestimated by recombination models, although the models agreed with sharing between unrelated individuals. A weaker excess of twin sharing was found in beta out-of-frame sequences because the signal-to-noise ratio was lowered by fewer shared sequences. Invariant T cells such as MAIT and iNKT could partly confound zero-insertion analyses, though diverse VJ usage argued against this for most clonotypes.

The germline V gene provides CDR1 LGHNA and CDR2 YNFKEQ. Counted from cysteine to phenylalanine, this CDR3 has 20 amino acids. Only the CDR3 region is kept as DNA, spanning 60 bases read in frame from base 1. Relative to germline, V is missing 3 bases and J is missing 2 bases, with 11 bases of the junction outside any gene match. The method was 5' RACE. TCRdb lists the instrument as Illumina HiSeq 2000. A universal primer binding site was added through template switching, and the final cDNA carried a unique molecular identifier so that TCR cDNA molecules could be counted accurately. Specific primers in the conserved constant-segment region were used to synthesize first-strand cDNA for TCR alpha and beta chains. Each cDNA library was double barcoded, with a SMART-Mk sample barcode plus Illumina barcodes, to control for contamination. TruSeq adapter sequences, together with Illumina sample barcodes, were added in two successive PCR steps. Sequencing of the TCR alpha and beta cDNA libraries was done on the Illumina HiSeq platform using custom primers. Concerning the study's data processing: MiGEC processed the raw reads to extract unique molecular identifiers, while MiXCR was used to determine the CDR3 positions. For each individual, recombination models were inferred using an EM algorithm with the repgenHMM and IGoR tools. Shared clonotypes were analyzed with the tcR package in R, and sharing was normalized by the product of cloneset sizes. To study raw recombination free of thymic and clonal selection effects, out-of-frame nonproductive sequences were analyzed. TCRdb reprocessed the public reads (quality trimming at Q25 with fastp, clone calling with MiXCR) and kept in-frame beta chains. Each CDR3 protein appears once, grouped with its most common genes and DNA. The V and J calls here are based on TCRdb, not the publication. This sample lists 1.5 million to 2 million distinct CDR3 sequences; 25% to 35% were detected once. The top ten constitute under 0.35% of the sample.

The sequencing input was cord blood. The sequence was obtained from a newborn girl in good health. Here the chain combines TRBV4-2 and TRBJ2-3, and 16 bases in between align with TRBD2. The CDR3 in this case is CASSQKGLAGGPGPTDTQYF. The sequenced DNA is TGTGCCAGCAGCCAGAAGGGACTAGCGGGAGGGCCCGGTCCCACAGATACGCAGTATTTT.